The clone carrying this TCR beta chain was picked up one time. Its target is not known. The junction and the germline gene differ at one end; a read error may be behind it. MiXCR was run by TCRdb on the PCR reads, yielding one entry per CDR3 protein. The table records a few hundred thousand distinct CDR3 sequences, about 25% of them present only once. This sample stems from a study of molecular identifiers for immune sequencing clone quantification. General study findings and limits: The share of molecules held by clones above 20 RNA copies was over 97% in effector cells and under 1% in naive cells.

The CDR3 extends over 18 amino acids. In germline, CDR1 is SGHAT, CDR2 FQNNGV. The TCR originated in a human donor in good health. Some libraries in this study had Jurkat cell RNA spiked in. The V call is TRBV11-2, the J call TRBJ2-5; D is tentatively TRBD1 or TRBD2 (5 bases each). What was sequenced was naive CD8+ T cells from blood, with Jurkat cell RNA spiked in. Subset indicated: FACS-sorted CD8+CD4-CCR7+CD45RA+ naive T cells. In nucleotides, the CDR3 is TGTGCCAGCAGCTTAGGTTGGGGACCGCCGAGACAACAAGAGTCCCAGTACTTC. The encoded protein is CASSLGWGPPRQQESQYF.